What follows are 29 T cell receptor beta chains derived from one specimen sequenced in a study of Ad26.COV2.S vaccination and SARS-CoV-2 variants. Measured with immunoSEQ multiplex PCR; TCRdb has only the in-frame clones, and not every one. The top ten hold less than 6% of the sample, which has roughly 180,000 clones, approximately 88% seen once. Sequences were derived from peripheral blood, sampled after recovery from COVID-19. These TCRs come from a human donor who had recovered from COVID-19.

The V and J genes are TRBV3-1 (or the pseudogene TRBV3-2) and TRBJ1-5; 9 bases line up with TRBD1. CDR1 and CDR2 from the germline V gene are LGHDT and YNNKEL (reference sequence). CDR3 length: 16 residues. V was pared by 2 bases and J by 8 bases, with 10 bases of the junction left unmatched. This CDR3 is CASSQSGDRGWKPQHF. Written as DNA, the CDR3 is TGTGCCAGCAGCCAATCGGGTGACAGGGGGTGGAAGCCCCAGCATTTT.

This clone was picked up a small number of times. This sequence joins TRBV11-2 and TRBJ1-1, with D unclear. The V gene lost 0 bases and the J gene lost 7 bases, with 9 bases spanning the gap. This CDR3 comprises 13 residues. Germline CDR1 and CDR2: SGHAT and FQNNGV. DNA for the CDR3: TGTGCCAGCAGCTTAGATCGAGCGGGTGAAGCTTTCTTT. This translates into CASSLDRAGEAFF.

J is TRBJ1-2 and V is TRBV29-1, with TRBD1 as a possible D gene (6 bases). The V gene's germline CDR1 is SQVTM and CDR2 ANQGSEA. The CDR3 extends over 20 amino acids. V dropped 8 bases and J dropped 4 bases, with 38 bases sitting between them. CDR3 bases: TGCAGCAAAAAATCTGGGCGGAGCCCAGGACAGTCGCTCTCAGTCTATGGCTACACCTTC. Amino acids: CSKKSGRSPGQSLSVYGYTF.

The rearrangement links TRBV7-9 to TRBJ2-6; D tentatively fits TRBD1 or TRBD2 (5 bases each). This CDR3 comprises 16 residues. CDR1 SEHNR and CDR2 FQNEAQ come from the germline V gene (reference sequence). Trimming shortened V by 2 bases and J by 2 bases, and 10 bases separated the two germline ends. The CDR3 coding sequence is TGTGCCAGCAGCTTACTCTTGGGGGCTGGGGCCAACGTCCTGACTTTC. It translates to CASSLLLGAGANVLTF.

The chain employs TRBV28 and TRBJ1-1; the D gene is possibly TRBD1 (6 bases). The ends were cut back, 7 bases at V and 1 base at J, with 19 bases in the middle. This CDR3 has 16 residues. Germline V gene lookup returns CDR1 MDHEN and CDR2 SYDVKM. Here the CDR3 reads CASNTRPGTRNTEAFF. CDR3 bases: TGTGCCAGCAACACTCGTCCCGGGACAAGGAACACTGAAGCTTTCTTT. Full variable domain (remainder filled in from reference TRBV28 and TRBJ1-1): DVKVTQSSRYLVKRTGEKVFLECVQDMDHENMFWYRQDPGLGLRLIYFSYDVKMKEKGDIPEGYSVSREKKERFSLILESASTNQTSMYLCASNTRPGTRNTEAFFGQGTRLTVV.

V gene TRBV5-1 combines with J gene TRBJ1-5; 7 bases match TRBD1. This CDR3 has 14 residues. The V gene's germline CDR1 is SGHRS and CDR2 YFSETQ. V lost 4 bases to trimming and J lost 2 bases; unmatched junction nucleotides: 3. CDR3 coding DNA: TGCGCCAGCAGCCTCACAGGGGGCAATCAGCCCCAGCATTTT. Translation gives CASSLTGGNQPQHF.

The J gene is TRBJ1-3, the V gene TRBV7-9; D is undetermined. This CDR3 contains 16 residues. Germline CDR1 and CDR2: SEHNR and FQNEAQ (reference sequence). V lost 1 base to trimming and J lost 0 bases, with 10 bases between them. As DNA, the CDR3 is TGTGCCAGCAGCTTAGGGCCGGCCGCCTCTGGAAACACCATATATTTT. Amino acids: CASSLGPAASGNTIYF.

This clone was detected only a few times. The chain uses TRBV7-9 and TRBJ2-5; the match to TRBD1 covers 8 bases. CDR1 is SEHNR and CDR2 is FQNEAQ in the germline V gene (reference sequence). The CDR3 is 16 amino acids. V lost 4 bases to trimming and J lost 1 base; unmatched junction nucleotides: 8. The CDR3: CASSSQGGHSQETQYF. Written as DNA, the CDR3 is TGTGCCAGCAGCTCACAGGGGGGACACAGCCAAGAGACCCAGTACTTC.

This chain connects TRBV5-6 to TRBJ2-1; D not certain. The CDR3 is 12 amino acids. Trimming stripped 4 bases from V and 9 bases from J, with 11 bases between. The germline V gene has CDR1 SGHDT and CDR2 YYEEEE. The CDR3 nucleotides read TGTGCCAGCAGCCCGGGCCCCCTTGAGCAGTTCTTC. Protein: CASSPGPLEQFF.

V is TRBV7-9 and J is TRBJ2-2; D call uncertain. The CDR3 has 12 amino acids. Germline V gives CDR1 SEHNR, CDR2 FQNEAQ (reference sequence). The V end lost 7 bases, the J end lost 4 bases, and 7 bases lay between the germline ends. DNA for the CDR3: TGTGCCAGCATGCCCCCCACCGGGGAGCTGTTTTTT. Translation gives CASMPPTGELFF.

The rearrangement links TRBV2 to TRBJ2-3; 7 nucleotides match TRBD2. CDR1 is SNHLY and CDR2 is FYNNEI in the germline V gene. The CDR3 extends over 16 amino acids. Trimming cost V 1 base and J 2 bases; bases outside gene matches: 6. The CDR3 loop reads CASSEVASGVTDTQYF. CDR3 DNA sequence: TGTGCCAGCAGTGAAGTAGCTAGCGGAGTCACAGATACGCAGTATTTT.

The sample holds a few counts of this clone. The V and J genes are TRBV28 and TRBJ2-2; D gene ambiguous. CDR3 length: 11 residues. CDR1 MDHEN and CDR2 SYDVKM come from the germline V gene. Trimming stripped 2 bases from V and 7 bases from J, with 2 bases between. The CDR3 sequence is CASSLVGELFF. The DNA for the CDR3 is TGTGCCAGCAGTTTAGTCGGGGAGCTGTTTTTT.

This chain links TRBV11-2 with TRBJ2-5; 7 bases map to TRBD1. The germline V gene encodes CDR1 SGHAT and CDR2 FQNNGV. This CDR3 is 16 amino acids long. The V and J ends lost 1 base and 5 bases, in that order; junction bases with no gene match: 10. For the CDR3, the DNA is TGTGCCAGCAGCTTAGGCCCGGGACAGTATCACGAGACCCAGTACTTC. Protein sequence: CASSLGPGQYHETQYF.

V usage is TRBV5-1 and J usage is TRBJ1-5, with D unresolved. The germline gives CDR1 SGHRS, CDR2 YFSETQ. Between the trimmed V and J ends, which lost 4 bases and 2 bases, there was a span of 19 bases. CDR3 length: 17 residues. CDR3 region: CASSPGPEVRGNQPQHF. Here the CDR3 DNA reads TGCGCCAGCAGCCCGGGCCCCGAGGTCCGGGGCAATCAGCCCCAGCATTTT.

The CDR3 coding sequence is TGTGCCAGCAGCTCCAGTTGGGGGAGGGAAGATACGCAGTATTTT. It yields the protein CASSSSWGREDTQYF. The chain employs TRBV7-8 and TRBJ2-3; 7 nucleotides match TRBD2. The CDR3 sequence is 15 residues long. CDR1 and CDR2 from the germline V gene are SGHVS and FQNEAQ. J lost 5 bases, V lost 4 bases, and 9 bases had no gene match. The whole variable domain, remainder taken from reference TRBV7-8 and TRBJ2-3, is GAGVSQSPRYKVAKRGQDVALRCDPISGHVSLFWYQQALGQGPEFLTYFQNEAQLDKSGLPSDRFFAERPEGSVSTLKIQRTQQEDSAVYLCASSSSWGREDTQYFGPGTRLTVL.

The V call is TRBV6-5, the J call TRBJ1-3; no firm D call. Per germline, CDR1 MNHEY and CDR2 SVGAGI. This CDR3 is 13 amino acids long. The V and J ends lost 8 bases and 2 bases respectively, with 10 bases between them. As DNA, the CDR3 is TGTGCCAGCGTCCAACCACCTGGAAACACCATATATTTT. It codes for CASVQPPGNTIYF.

J is TRBJ2-5 and V is TRBV2; D uncertain. V lost 10 bases and J 0 bases, leaving 12 bases between the germline ends. Germline V CDR1 and CDR2: SNHLY, FYNNEI. This CDR3 has 13 residues. CDR3 in DNA: TGTGCCACCGCTATGGAGTACCAAGAGACCCAGTACTTC. It translates to CATAMEYQETQYF.

The chain employs TRBV19 and TRBJ1-4; D uncertain. This CDR3 contains 15 residues. Looked up from germline, CDR1 is LNHDA and CDR2 is SQIVND (reference sequence). With 3 bases removed from V and 6 bases from J, the gap between germline ends came to 14 bases. CDR3 residues: CASSISYYNDEKLFF. CDR3 nucleotide sequence: TGTGCCAGTAGTATTTCCTACTATAACGATGAAAAACTGTTTTTT.

V usage is TRBV11-2 and J usage is TRBJ1-1; TRBD1 aligns across 9 bases. Germline V gene data show CDR1 as SGHAT and CDR2 as FQNNGV. The CDR3 has 17 residues. The V and J ends lost 5 bases and 1 base, in that order; junction bases with no gene match: 11. CDR3 residues: CASSARPPGQGNTEAFF. The CDR3 DNA sequence: TGTGCCAGCAGCGCACGACCTCCGGGACAGGGGAACACTGAAGCTTTCTTT. Complete variable domain (other parts from reference TRBV11-2 and TRBJ1-1): EAGVAQSPRYKIIEKRQSVAFWCNPISGHATLYWYQQILGQGPKLLIQFQNNGVVDDSQLPKDRFSAERLKGVDSTLKIQPAKLEDSAVYLCASSARPPGQGNTEAFFGQGTRLTVV.

CDR3 nucleotides: TGTGCCAGCAGCACGCCGAGCTCTGGGGCCAACGTCCTGACTTTC. It translates to CASSTPSSGANVLTF. The V gene is TRBV28, the J gene TRBJ2-6; D unresolved. Looked up from germline, CDR1 is MDHEN and CDR2 is SYDVKM. The CDR3 length is 15 residues. The germline V and J ends were trimmed by 6 bases and 0 bases, with 9 bases remaining between them.

The V call is TRBV18, the J call TRBJ1-4; D remains ambiguous. Germline values: CDR1 KGHSH, CDR2 LQKENI. The CDR3 runs to 14 residues. Trimming cost V 0 bases and J 5 bases, with 7 bases left between them. Here the CDR3 reads CASSPPLGNEKLFF. In DNA, the CDR3 is TGTGCCAGCTCACCACCCCTGGGAAATGAAAAACTGTTTTTT.

The genes are TRBV9 and TRBJ2-3; no clear D gene. The V end lost 1 base, the J end lost 1 base, and 7 bases lay between the germline ends. CDR1 is SGDLS and CDR2 is YYNGEE in the germline V gene. The CDR3 is 14 amino acids. The CDR3 coding sequence is TGTGCCAGCAGCGTATTTCCAGGCACAGATACGCAGTATTTT. Translating gives CASSVFPGTDTQYF.

The chain recombines TRBV7-8 with TRBJ2-7; 10 nucleotides agree with TRBD2. This CDR3 has 15 residues. Germline trimming cut 6 bases from V and 0 bases from J; bases unmatched to any gene: 5. Germline V lookup: CDR1 SGHVS, CDR2 FQNEAQ. DNA of the CDR3: TGTGCCAGCAGGAAGACTAGCGGGCCCTCCTACGAGCAGTACTTC. Its translation: CASRKTSGPSYEQYF. The whole variable domain, remainder taken from reference TRBV7-8 and TRBJ2-7, is GAGVSQSPRYKVAKRGQDVALRCDPISGHVSLFWYQQALGQGPEFLTYFQNEAQLDKSGLPSDRFFAERPEGSVSTLKIQRTQQEDSAVYLCASRKTSGPSYEQYFGPGTRLTVT.

The chain joins TRBV5-8 to TRBJ2-2; possibly TRBD1 for D (5 bases). CDR3 size: 15 residues. The germline V and J ends were trimmed by 5 bases and 4 bases, with 15 bases remaining between them. Germline CDR1 is SGHTS and CDR2 is YDEGEE. The CDR3: CASSFQVQGTGELFF. The CDR3 DNA reads TGTGCCAGCAGTTTTCAAGTTCAGGGCACCGGGGAGCTGTTTTTT.

The gene calls are TRBV5-1 and TRBJ2-5; D is perhaps TRBD1 or TRBD2 (5 bases each). V was trimmed by 4 bases and J by 5 bases, leaving 18 bases between them. Germline-derived CDR1 and CDR2 are SGHRS and YFSETQ. The CDR3 length is 15 residues. The CDR3 DNA reads TGCGCCAGCAGCCCCCTCCAGTCAGGGACGGAGACCCAGTACTTC. This sequence encodes CASSPLQSGTETQYF.

The chain joins TRBV2 to TRBJ1-5; D not certain. The CDR3 sequence is 13 residues long. Trimming stripped 4 bases from V and 5 bases from J, with 9 bases between. Germline V gene lookup returns CDR1 SNHLY and CDR2 FYNNEI. Here the CDR3 reads CASSGEMDQPQHF. The DNA of the CDR3 is TGTGCCAGCAGTGGGGAAATGGATCAGCCCCAGCATTTT.

The chain links TRBV5-5 to TRBJ1-5; weak D call: TRBD1 (5 bases). This CDR3 region has 14 residues. The V gene's germline CDR1 is SGHKS and CDR2 YYEKEE (reference sequence). Trimming shortened V by 6 bases and J by 0 bases, and 10 bases separated the two germline ends. The CDR3 loop is CASNTDISNQPQHF. CDR3 nucleotide sequence: TGTGCCAGCAACACGGACATTAGCAATCAGCCCCAGCATTTT.

In DNA, the CDR3 is TGTGCCAGCAGTCAGACGACAGGGCGGAACACTGAAGCTTTCTTT. Translating gives CASSQTTGRNTEAFF. V is TRBV5-4 and J is TRBJ1-1, with TRBD1 identical over 7 bases. In germline, CDR1 is SGHNT, CDR2 YYREEE (reference sequence). This CDR3 has 15 residues. V shed 5 bases, J shed 1 base, and the junction held 8 bases outside the gene matches.

V gene TRBV27 combines with J gene TRBJ2-5; TRBD2 might be the D (6 bases). Trimming took off 5 bases at V and 2 bases at J, with 12 bases between the two ends. The CDR3 consists of 14 residues. Germline-derived CDR1 and CDR2 are MNHEY and SMNVEV (reference sequence). The CDR3 loop is CASSRGTPQETQYF. CDR3 coding DNA: TGTGCCAGCAGTAGAGGGACTCCGCAAGAGACCCAGTACTTC.